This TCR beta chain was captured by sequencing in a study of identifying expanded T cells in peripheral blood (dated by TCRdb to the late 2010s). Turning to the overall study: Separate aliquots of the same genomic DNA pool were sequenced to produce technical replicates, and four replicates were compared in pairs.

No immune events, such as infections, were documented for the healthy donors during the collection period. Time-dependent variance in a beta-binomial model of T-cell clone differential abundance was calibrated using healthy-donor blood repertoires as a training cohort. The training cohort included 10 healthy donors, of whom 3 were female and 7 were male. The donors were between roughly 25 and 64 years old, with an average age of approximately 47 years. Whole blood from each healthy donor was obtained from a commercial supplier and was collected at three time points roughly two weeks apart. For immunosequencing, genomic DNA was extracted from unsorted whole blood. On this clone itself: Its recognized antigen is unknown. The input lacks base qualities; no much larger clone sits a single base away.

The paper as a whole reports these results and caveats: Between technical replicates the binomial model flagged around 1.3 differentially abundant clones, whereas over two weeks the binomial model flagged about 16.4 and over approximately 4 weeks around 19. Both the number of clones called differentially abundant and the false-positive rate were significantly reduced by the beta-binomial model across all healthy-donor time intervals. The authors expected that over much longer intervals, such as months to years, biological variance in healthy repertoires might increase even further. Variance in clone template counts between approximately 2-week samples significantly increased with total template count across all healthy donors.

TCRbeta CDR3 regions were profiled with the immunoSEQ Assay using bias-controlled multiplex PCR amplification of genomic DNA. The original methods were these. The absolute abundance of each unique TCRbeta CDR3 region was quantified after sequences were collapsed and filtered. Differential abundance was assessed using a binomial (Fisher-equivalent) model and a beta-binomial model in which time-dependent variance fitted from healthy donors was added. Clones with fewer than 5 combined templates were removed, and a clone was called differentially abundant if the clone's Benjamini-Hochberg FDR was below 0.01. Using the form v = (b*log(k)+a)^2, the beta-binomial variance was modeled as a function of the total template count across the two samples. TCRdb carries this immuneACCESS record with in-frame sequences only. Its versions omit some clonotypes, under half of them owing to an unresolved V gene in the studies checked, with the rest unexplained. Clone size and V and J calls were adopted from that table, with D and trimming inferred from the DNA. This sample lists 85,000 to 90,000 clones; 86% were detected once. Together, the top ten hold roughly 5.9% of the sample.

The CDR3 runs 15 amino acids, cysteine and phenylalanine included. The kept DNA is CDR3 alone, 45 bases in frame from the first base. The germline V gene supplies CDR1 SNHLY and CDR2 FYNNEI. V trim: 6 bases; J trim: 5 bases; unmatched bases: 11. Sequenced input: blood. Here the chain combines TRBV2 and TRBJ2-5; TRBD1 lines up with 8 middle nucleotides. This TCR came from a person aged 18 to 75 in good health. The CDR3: CASSPRTGRGETQYF. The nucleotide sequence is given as TGTGCCAGCAGCCCAAGGACAGGGAGAGGGGAGACCCAGTACTTC. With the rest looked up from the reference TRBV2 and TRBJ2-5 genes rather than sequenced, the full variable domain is EPEVTQTPSHQVTQMGQEVILRCVPISNHLYFYWYRQILGQKVEFLVSFYNNEISEKSEIFDDQFSVERPDGSNFTLKIRSTKLEDSAMYFCASSPRTGRGETQYFGPGTRLLVL.